Reported below is one TCR beta chain. Antigen unknown. This sample is drawn from a study of OX40 agonist ivuxolimab in advanced cancers. Whole-study context: Those treated in dose escalation had hepatocellular carcinoma, melanoma, renal cell cancer or head and neck cancer. Points from the study as a whole: A proportion of nonresponders additionally exhibited low normalized T-cell clonal expansion. Dosing at 0.1 to 3.0 mg/kg was accompanied by clonal expansion of CD4+ and CD8+ blood T cells by week 6.

Blood draws occurred at baseline, cycle 4 day 1, and cycle 7 day 1. The CDR3 runs to 15 residues. V lost 1 base and J 4 bases, leaving 13 bases between the germline ends. Germline V lookup: CDR1 LNHDA, CDR2 SQIVND (reference sequence). TCRdb's table, derived via immunoSEQ multiplex PCR, lists solely in-frame clones and lacks some. The sample carries approximately 51,000 clones, around 77% recorded once. This TCR derives from an adult with an advanced solid tumor such as melanoma, head and neck, liver or kidney cancer. The chain joins TRBV19 to TRBJ1-1; D gene ambiguous. Here the sequenced sample was CD4+ or CD8+ T cells sorted from blood, taken in a trial of the OX40 agonist ivuxolimab. CDR3 in amino acids: CASSIVRTRLTEAFF. The DNA of the CDR3 is TGTGCCAGTAGTATAGTGAGGACCCGTCTCACTGAAGCTTTCTTT.